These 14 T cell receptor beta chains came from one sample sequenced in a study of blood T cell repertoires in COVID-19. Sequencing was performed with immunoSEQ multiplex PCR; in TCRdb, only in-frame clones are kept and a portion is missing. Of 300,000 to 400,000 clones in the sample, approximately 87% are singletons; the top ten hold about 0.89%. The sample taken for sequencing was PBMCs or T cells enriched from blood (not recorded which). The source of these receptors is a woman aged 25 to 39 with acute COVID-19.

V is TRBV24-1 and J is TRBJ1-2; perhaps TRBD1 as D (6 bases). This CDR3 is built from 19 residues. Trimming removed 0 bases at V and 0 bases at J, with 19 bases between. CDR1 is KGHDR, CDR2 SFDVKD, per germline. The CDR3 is CATSDLHSPWTATNYGYTF. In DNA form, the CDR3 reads TGTGCCACCAGTGATTTGCACTCACCCTGGACAGCCACTAACTATGGCTACACCTTC.

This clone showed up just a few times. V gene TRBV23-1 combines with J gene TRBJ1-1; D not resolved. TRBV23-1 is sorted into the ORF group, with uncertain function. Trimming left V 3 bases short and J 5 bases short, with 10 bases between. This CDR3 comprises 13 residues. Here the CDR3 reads CASSQPSRTEAFF. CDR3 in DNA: TGCGCCAGCAGTCAGCCCTCTCGGACTGAAGCTTTCTTT.

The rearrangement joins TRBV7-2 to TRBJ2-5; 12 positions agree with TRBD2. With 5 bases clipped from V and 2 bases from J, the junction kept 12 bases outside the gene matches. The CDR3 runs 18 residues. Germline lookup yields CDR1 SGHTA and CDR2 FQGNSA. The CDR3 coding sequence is TGTGCCAGCAGCGGGCGGGGACTAGCGGGCATGAGACAAGAGACCCAGTACTTC. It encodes CASSGRGLAGMRQETQYF.

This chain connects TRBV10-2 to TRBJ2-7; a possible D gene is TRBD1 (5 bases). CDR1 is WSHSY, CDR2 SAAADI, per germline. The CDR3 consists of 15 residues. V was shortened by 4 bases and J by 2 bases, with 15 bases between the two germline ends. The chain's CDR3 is CASSGGQGSAYEQYF. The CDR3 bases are TGCGCCAGCAGTGGGGGTCAGGGATCGGCCTACGAGCAGTACTTC.

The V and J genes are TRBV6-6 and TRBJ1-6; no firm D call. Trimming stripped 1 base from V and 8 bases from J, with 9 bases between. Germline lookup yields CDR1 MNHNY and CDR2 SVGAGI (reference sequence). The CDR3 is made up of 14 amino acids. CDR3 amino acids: CASSYYIGYSPLHF. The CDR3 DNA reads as TGTGCCAGCAGTTACTATATCGGGTATTCACCCCTCCACTTT.

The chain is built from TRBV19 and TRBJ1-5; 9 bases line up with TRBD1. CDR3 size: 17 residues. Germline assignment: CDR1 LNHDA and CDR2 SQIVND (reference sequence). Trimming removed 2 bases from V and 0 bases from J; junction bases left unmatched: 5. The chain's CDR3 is CASSIRQGGYSNQPQHF. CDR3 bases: TGTGCCAGTAGTATAAGACAGGGGGGCTATAGCAATCAGCCCCAGCATTTT.

For the CDR3, the DNA is TGTGCCAGTAGTCTCGAGAGAGGCTCCTACGAGCAGTACTTC. This codes for CASSLERGSYEQYF. The chain uses TRBV19 and TRBJ2-7; D uncertain. Germline V gene sequence: CDR1 LNHDA, CDR2 SQIVND (reference sequence). This CDR3 is built from 14 residues. Trimming removed 5 bases at V and 0 bases at J, with 11 bases between.

In nucleotides, the CDR3 is TGTGCCAGCAGTTACTCGGGGGGGGCCGGGGAGCTGTTTTTT. This gives the protein CASSYSGGAGELFF. The chain joins TRBV6-5 to TRBJ2-2; 7 nucleotides agree with TRBD2. The CDR3 spans 14 residues. With V trimmed by 0 bases and J by 6 bases, 1 base remained unmatched. The germline CDR1 and CDR2 sequences are MNHEY and SVGAGI.

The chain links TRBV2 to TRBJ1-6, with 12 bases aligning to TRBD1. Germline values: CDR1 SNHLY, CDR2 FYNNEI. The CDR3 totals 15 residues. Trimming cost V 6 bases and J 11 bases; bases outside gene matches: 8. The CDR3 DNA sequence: TGTGCCAGCAGCCAGTCCCGGGACAGGGGGCCACCCCTCCACTTT. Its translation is CASSQSRDRGPPLHF.

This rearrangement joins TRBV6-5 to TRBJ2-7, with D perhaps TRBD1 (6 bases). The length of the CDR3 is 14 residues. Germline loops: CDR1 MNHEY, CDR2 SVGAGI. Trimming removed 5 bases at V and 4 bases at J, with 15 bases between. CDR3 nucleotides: TGTGCCAGCAGTCGCGCTGGGGGCCTGTACGAGCAGTACTTC. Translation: CASSRAGGLYEQYF.

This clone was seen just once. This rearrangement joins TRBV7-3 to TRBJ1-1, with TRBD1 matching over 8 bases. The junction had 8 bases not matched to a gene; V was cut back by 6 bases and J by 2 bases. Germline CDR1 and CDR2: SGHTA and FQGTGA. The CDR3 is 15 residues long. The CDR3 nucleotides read TGTGCCAGCAGGCCCGGGACAGGTCATAACACTGAAGCTTTCTTT. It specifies CASRPGTGHNTEAFF.

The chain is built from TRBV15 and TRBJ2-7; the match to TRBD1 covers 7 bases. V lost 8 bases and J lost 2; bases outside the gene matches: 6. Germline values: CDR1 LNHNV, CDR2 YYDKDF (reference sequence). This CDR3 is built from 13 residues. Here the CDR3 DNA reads TGTGCCACCGGGCTGGACAGGACCTACGAGCAGTACTTC. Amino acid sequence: CATGLDRTYEQYF.

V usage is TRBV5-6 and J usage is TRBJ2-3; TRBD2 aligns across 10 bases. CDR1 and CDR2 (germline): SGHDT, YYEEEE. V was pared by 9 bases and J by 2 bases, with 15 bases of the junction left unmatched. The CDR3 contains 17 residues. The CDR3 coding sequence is TGTGCCACCGCTGGGTTAAGGAGCGGGGGGGCCACAGATACGCAGTATTTT. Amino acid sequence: CATAGLRSGGATDTQYF.

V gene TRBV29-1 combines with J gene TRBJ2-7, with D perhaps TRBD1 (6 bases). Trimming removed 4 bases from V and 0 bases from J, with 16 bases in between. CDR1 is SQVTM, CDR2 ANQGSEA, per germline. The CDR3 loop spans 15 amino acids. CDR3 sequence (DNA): TGCAGCGTTGTAGACCGGGACACGAGCTCCTACGAGCAGTACTTC. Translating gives CSVVDRDTSSYEQYF.